One and the same sample provided the 9 T cell receptor beta chains below, sequenced in a study of OX40 agonist ivuxolimab in advanced cancers. Library prep was done by the immunoSEQ multiplex PCR assay. TCRdb took this table from immuneACCESS and kept in-frame rearrangements with V and J called. Such tables lack part of the clones; where checked against another copy, unresolved V genes explain under half of the gap, and the rest is unexplained. For this sample there are 40,000 or so clones; 92% appear just once. Clones ranked in the top ten supply roughly 21% of the sample. Material: CD4+ or CD8+ T cells sorted from blood, obtained in a trial of the OX40 agonist ivuxolimab. All receptors come from an adult with an advanced solid tumor such as melanoma, head and neck, liver or kidney cancer.

The chain has TRBV28 and TRBJ2-5, with 7 bases aligning to TRBD2. The CDR3 totals 14 residues. Trimming took 5 bases from V and 3 from J; bases not matched to a gene: 6. Germline V gives CDR1 MDHEN, CDR2 SYDVKM. The CDR3 DNA follows: TGTGCCAGCAGTCTCCCTAGCGGCGAAGAGACCCAGTACTTC. Translation: CASSLPSGEETQYF.

Here the CDR3 reads CASSAGHNNYNEQFF. The CDR3 coding sequence is TGTGCCAGCAGCGCGGGACACAATAACTACAATGAGCAGTTCTTC. The V and J genes are TRBV7-2 and TRBJ2-1; possibly TRBD1 or TRBD2 for D (6 bases each). Germline assignment: CDR1 SGHTA and CDR2 FQGNSA. There are 15 residues in the CDR3. The V gene lost 5 bases and the J gene lost 3 bases, with 14 bases spanning the gap.

J is TRBJ1-1 and V is TRBV7-6; D is unclear. Trimming pared 2 bases from V and 5 bases from J, leaving 9 bases between. The CDR3 covers 13 residues. Germline V CDR1 and CDR2: SGHVS, FNYEAQ. The CDR3 DNA reads as TGTGCCAGCAGCTTAAAGTACGGGACTGAAGCTTTCTTT. Its protein product is CASSLKYGTEAFF.

The chain employs TRBV25-1 and TRBJ2-5, with TRBD2 matching 9 bases. The CDR3 spans 16 residues. With V trimmed by 1 base and J by 2 bases, 5 bases remained unmatched. Germline loops: CDR1 MGHDK, CDR2 SYGVNS. CDR3 sequence (DNA): TGTGCCAGCAGTGAATGGGCTAGCGGGGAACAAGAGACCCAGTACTTC. Protein product: CASSEWASGEQETQYF. Combining the CDR3 with reference TRBV25-1 and TRBJ2-5 gives the whole variable domain EADIYQTPRYLVIGTGKKITLECSQTMGHDKMYWYQQDPGMELHLIHYSYGVNSTEKGDLSSESTVSRIRTEHFPLTLESARPSHTSQYLCASSEWASGEQETQYFGPGTRLLVL.

The chain combines TRBV29-1 with TRBJ2-1; 13 bases are a match to TRBD2. With V trimmed by 4 bases and J by 7 bases, 13 bases remained unmatched. This CDR3 is built from 17 residues. Germline CDR1 is SQVTM and CDR2 is ANQGSEA. CDR3 sequence (DNA): TGCAGCGTTGTGGGGACTAGCGGGACCCTAAAGGGTAATGAGCAGTTCTTC. This translates into CSVVGTSGTLKGNEQFF.

The rearrangement links TRBV4-1 to TRBJ1-1; 12 positions match TRBD1. CDR3 length: 15 residues. Losses at the gene ends were 4 bases for V and 3 bases for J; bases not matched to a gene: 3. The V gene's germline CDR1 is MGHRA and CDR2 YSYEKL. The CDR3 spells CASSLGTGGDTEAFF. The DNA for the CDR3 is TGCGCCAGCAGCCTCGGGACAGGGGGCGACACTGAAGCTTTCTTT.

V and J are TRBV28 and TRBJ2-3; 11 bases map to TRBD1. The CDR3 has 17 amino acids. Unmatched junction bases numbered 11, after V lost 6 bases and J lost 3 bases. Germline CDR1 is MDHEN and CDR2 is SYDVKM. This chain's CDR3 is CASSPPRTGGGTDTQYF. The CDR3, as DNA: TGTGCCAGCAGCCCACCTCGGACAGGGGGCGGGACAGATACGCAGTATTTT.

The rearrangement joins TRBV7-8 to TRBJ2-5, with TRBD2 matching over 7 bases. V lost 6 bases, J lost 4 bases, and 11 bases stayed unmatched. This CDR3 has 15 residues. Per germline, CDR1 SGHVS and CDR2 FQNEAQ. The CDR3 here is CASSFSGGRAETQYF. DNA for the CDR3: TGTGCCAGCAGTTTTAGCGGTGGGAGGGCAGAGACCCAGTACTTC.

Here the CDR3 DNA reads TGTGCCAGCAGCTCGGTCCGGGACTTCGCTTACGAGCAGTACTTC. Its protein is CASSSVRDFAYEQYF. This rearrangement joins TRBV7-9 to TRBJ2-7; TRBD2 might be the D (6 bases). The germline CDR1 and CDR2 sequences are SEHNR and FQNEAQ (reference sequence). CDR3 length: 15 residues. V was clipped by 4 bases and J by 4 bases, with 17 bases between them.